A selection of T cell receptor beta chains follows, all from one sample in a study of T cell responses to AZD1222 COVID-19 vaccine. Data came from immunoSEQ multiplex PCR; TCRdb stores just in-frame clones and leaves some out. The table lists 110,000 or so clones, 86% of them singletons. The source was peripheral blood, collected 28 days after the second AZD1222 dose. All receptors derive from an adult who received the AZD1222 COVID-19 vaccine. Both conserved end residues are part of each CDR3. A D gene is named only where the DNA matches it firmly. Clone size is given for some rows only: seen once, a few or many times, or a class if the clone is expanded.

>TRBV6-2/TRBV6-3|TRBJ1-5|NA|NA
TGTGCCAGCAGTTACGGATTGCAGCCCCAGCATTTT
CASSYGLQPQHF
>TRBV7-2|TRBJ2-6|TRBD1|NA
TGTGCCAGCAGCCCCCATCCGACAGGGTCTGGGGCCAACGTCCTGACTTTC
CASSPHPTGSGANVLTF
>TRBV5-3|TRBJ2-1|TRBD2|NA
TGTGCCAGAAGCTTGGCCTCTAAGCGACTAGCGGGGGGTTGTTACAATGAGCAGTTCTTC
CARSLASKRLAGGCYNEQFF
>TRBV4-2|TRBJ2-7|TRBD2|NA
TGTGCCAGCAGCCCCTCGGGGGGGCGTTCTCCCGAGCAGTACTTC
CASSPSGGRSPEQYF
>TRBV3-1/TRBV3-2|TRBJ1-2|NA|NA
TGTGCCAGCAGTCCGAACTACAGGGATCGCTATGGCTACACCTTC
CASSPNYRDRYGYTF
>TRBV7-2|TRBJ1-2|NA|NA
TGTGCCAGCAGCTTAGATGGGGGCAGCTATGGCTACACCTTC
CASSLDGGSYGYTF
>TRBV5-1|TRBJ2-7|TRBD2|NA
TGCGCCAGCAGCTTGACCCCCACTAGCGGGGTAAGCGAGCAGTACTTC
CASSLTPTSGVSEQYF
>TRBV11-3|TRBJ1-1|NA|NA
TGTGCCAGCAGCTTATCAGGGAACATGAACACTGAAGCTTTCTTT
CASSLSGNMNTEAFF
>TRBV5-1|TRBJ2-3|TRBD1|NA
TGCGCCAGCAGCTGGGGGACAGGGAGCAAGTATACGCAGTATTTT
CASSWGTGSKYTQYF
>TRBV7-6|TRBJ1-1|NA|NA
TGTGCCAGCAGCTTCCTCAGGGGAGGAACTGAAGCTTTCTTT
CASSFLRGGTEAFF
>TRBV7-8|TRBJ2-7|TRBD1|NA
TGTGCCAGCAGCGCCTATTCCAGGACAGGGCGAACCTACGAGCAGTACTTC
CASSAYSRTGRTYEQYF
>TRBV29-1|TRBJ2-3|TRBD2|NA
TGCAGCGTTGAATCCCTTGCGCTAGCGGGGGGGTTCACAGATACGCAGTATTTT
CSVESLALAGGFTDTQYF
>TRBV19|TRBJ1-5|NA|NA
TGTGCCAGTAGTATCAGCGGGGGCAGAGGAGAGTATCCCCAGCATTTT
CASSISGGRGEYPQHF
>TRBV28|TRBJ1-4|TRBD1|few
TGTGCCAGCTGCCCCTCGGACAGGGTACGTGAAAAACTGTTTTTT
CASCPSDRVREKLFF
>TRBV9|TRBJ2-7|NA|few
TGTGCCAGCAGCGAGGACTCCTCCTACGAGCAGTACTTC
CASSEDSSYEQYF
>TRBV5-1|TRBJ1-2|NA|NA
TGCGCCAGCAGCTTGGACTTGCCGGGCGGCTATGGCTACACCTTC
CASSLDLPGGYGYTF
>TRBV7-2|TRBJ1-3|NA|NA
TGTGCCAGCAGCTTAGTCGCTGCGGGCGGAAACACCATATATTTT
CASSLVAAGGNTIYF
>TRBV2|TRBJ2-5|TRBD1|NA
TGTGCCAGCAGTCAGACAGGGGCGCAAGAGACCCAGTACTTC
CASSQTGAQETQYF
>TRBV6-2/TRBV6-3|TRBJ1-4|NA|NA
TGTGCCAGCAGTTCCCCCACATCAGCCGAAAAACTGTTTTTT
CASSSPTSAEKLFF
>TRBV7-8|TRBJ1-2|NA|once
TGTGCCAGCAGTCCTCCTTTATATGGCTACACCTTC
CASSPPLYGYTF
>TRBV19|TRBJ1-3|TRBD1|NA
TGTGCCAGTAGTAGCTGGACAGGGGTGGACACCATATATTTT
CASSSWTGVDTIYF
>TRBV5-1|TRBJ1-4|NA|NA
TGCGCCAGCAGCCAAACTACTACTAATGAAAAACTGTTTTTT
CASSQTTTNEKLFF
>TRBV12-3/TRBV12-4|TRBJ1-2|NA|NA
TGTGCCAGCACCTTCGGGGCTATTGGCTACACCTTC
CASTFGAIGYTF
>TRBV12-3/TRBV12-4|TRBJ1-1|NA|NA
TGTGCCAGCAGAGGGACGGCGAACACTGAAGCTTTCTTT
CASRGTANTEAFF
>TRBV7-2|TRBJ1-4|TRBD1|NA
TGTGCCAGCAGCCGACAGGGACGGGAAAAACTGTTTTTT
CASSRQGREKLFF